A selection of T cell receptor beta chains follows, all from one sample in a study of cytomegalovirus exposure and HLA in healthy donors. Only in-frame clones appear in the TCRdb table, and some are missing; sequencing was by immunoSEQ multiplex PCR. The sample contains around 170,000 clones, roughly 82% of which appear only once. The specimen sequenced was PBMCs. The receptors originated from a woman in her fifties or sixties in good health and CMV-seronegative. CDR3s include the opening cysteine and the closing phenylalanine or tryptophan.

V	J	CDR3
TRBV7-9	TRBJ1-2	CASSQRAGTVGYTF
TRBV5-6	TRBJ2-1	CASSPRFAGGYNEQFF
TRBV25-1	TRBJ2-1	CASTSGGNEQFF
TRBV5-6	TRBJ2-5	CASSLGGGVQYF
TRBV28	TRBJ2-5	CASSSQLAGGYQETQYF
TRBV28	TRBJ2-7	CASKIRDYSYEQYF
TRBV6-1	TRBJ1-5	CASGSGTGKLAQHF
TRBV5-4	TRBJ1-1	CASSPLSEAFF
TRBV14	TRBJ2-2	CASSPNAGNTGELFF
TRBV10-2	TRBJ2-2	CASTDSTGELFF
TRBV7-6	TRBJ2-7	CASSPTTGTTYEQYF
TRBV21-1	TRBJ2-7	CASSKDTRQGDHEQYF
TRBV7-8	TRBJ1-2	CASSFPGQGTANYGYTF
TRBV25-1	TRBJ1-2	CASSEPQGHYGYTF
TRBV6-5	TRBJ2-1	CASSSGQNDRNEQFF
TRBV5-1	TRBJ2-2	CASSSGQFNTGELFF
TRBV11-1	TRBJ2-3	CASSLGALDTQYF
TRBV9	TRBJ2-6	CASTNTGTRANVLTF